The 32 T cell receptor beta chains given below trace back to one sample, sequenced in a study of regulatory T cells in long-lasting Graves disease. iRepertoire HTBI primers and Arm-PCR of CDR3 regions built TCR beta libraries. TCRdb fed the multiplex PCR reads into MiXCR, producing one record per CDR3 protein. Among approximately 230,000 distinct CDR3 sequences listed, about a sixth were seen once. Time point in this sample: newly diagnosed GD, antithyroid drugs for less than 3 months. Following extraction of RNA from PBMCs, that RNA was used to make the TCR library. The sequencing here drew on peripheral blood mononuclear cells (PBMCs), taken at new diagnosis, from a patient treated with antithyroid drugs. The receptor source for this set is a female donor with Graves disease.

This clonotype was recorded at least ten times. The chain links TRBV18 to TRBJ2-2, with 8 bases lining up with TRBD1. Germline V lookup: CDR1 KGHSH, CDR2 LQKENI. The CDR3 runs 16 residues. V was pared by 2 bases and J by 6 bases, with 8 bases of the junction left unmatched. In DNA, the CDR3 is TGTGCCAGCTCACCAGGATCAGGGGGCATCGCCGGGGAGCTGTTTTTT. Translating gives CASSPGSGGIAGELFF.

This clonotype was counted between two and nine times. Given a much more abundant clone one base away, this may be a read error. The conserved closing phenylalanine or tryptophan is absent in this CDR3, likely reflecting a read error. The gene calls are TRBV28 and TRBJ2-5; tentatively, D is TRBD1 or TRBD2 (5 bases each). The CDR3 is 13 amino acids. Germline CDR1 is MDHEN and CDR2 is SYDVKM. Between the trimmed V and J ends, which lost 6 bases and 7 bases, there was a span of 15 bases. CDR3 sequence: CASRTGRRLTQYS. The CDR3 DNA reads as TGTGCCAGCAGAACGGGACGGCGATTGACCCAGTACTCC.

V is TRBV20-1 and J is TRBJ1-4, with TRBD1 matching over 7 bases. Germline V gene sequence: CDR1 DFQATT, CDR2 SNEGSKA (reference sequence). Trimming cost V 1 base and J 5 bases; bases outside gene matches: 4. This CDR3 is built from 14 residues. The CDR3 spells CSARGDSVNEKLFF. The DNA of the CDR3 is TGCAGTGCTAGAGGGGACAGCGTAAATGAAAAACTGTTTTTT.

This clonotype has a count of ten or more. The rearrangement uses TRBV30 and TRBJ2-1; TRBD2 might be the D (7 bases). Germline V CDR1 and CDR2: GTSNPN, SVGIG (reference sequence). The V end lost 0 bases, the J end lost 0 bases, and 15 bases lay between the germline ends. CDR3 size: 17 residues. CDR3 amino acids: CAWSVRSGTISYNEQFF. Written as DNA, the CDR3 is TGTGCCTGGAGTGTACGAAGCGGGACAATCTCCTACAATGAGCAGTTCTTC.

This clonotype was detected many times. V is TRBV6-5 and J is TRBJ2-1, with 9 bases aligning to TRBD2. V dropped 2 bases and J dropped 8; count of bases not matched to a gene: 10. Germline-derived CDR1 and CDR2 are MNHEY and SVGAGI. The CDR3 is made up of 16 amino acids. The DNA for the CDR3 is TGTGCCAGCAGTTACCCCTCCGCGGGAGGGCCTTATGAGCAGTTCTTC. It codes for CASSYPSAGGPYEQFF.

In the case of this clonotype: A far more abundant clone sits one base away, making this likely a read error. V is TRBV11-2 and J is TRBJ2-1; D may be TRBD1 or TRBD2 (5 bases each). The J call may be in error: the DNA end matches TRBJ2-3 better. The CDR3 loop spans 14 amino acids. From germline, CDR1 is SGHAT and CDR2 FQNNGV. The CDR3 spells CASSPPPGAYTQYF. The DNA for the CDR3 is TGTGCCAGCAGCCCGCCCCCCGGGGCGTATACGCAGTATTTT.

Ten or more counts support this clonotype. The rearrangement links TRBV5-5 to TRBJ1-5, with 12 bases aligning to TRBD1. The CDR3 has 17 amino acids. Germline CDR1 and CDR2: SGHKS and YYEKEE (reference sequence). J gave up 1 base and V 4 bases, and 6 bases lay outside the gene matches. CDR3 coding DNA: TGTGCCAGCAGCCCCGGGACAGGGGGCTTGAGCAATCAGCCCCAGCATTTT. Residues: CASSPGTGGLSNQPQHF.

This clonotype came up many times. The J gene is TRBJ2-2, the V gene TRBV18; D ambiguous. The germline CDR1 and CDR2 sequences are KGHSH and LQKENI. This CDR3 is built from 12 residues. V gave up 1 base and J gave up 8 bases, with 5 bases separating them. In nucleotides, the CDR3 is TGTGCCAGCTCACCACGGGAAGGGGAGCTGTTTTTT. Amino acids: CASSPREGELFF.

This rearrangement joins TRBV28 to TRBJ2-7; 8 nucleotides align to TRBD1. The length of the CDR3 is 12 residues. V dropped 6 bases and J dropped 6; count of bases not matched to a gene: 4. Germline V gives CDR1 MDHEN, CDR2 SYDVKM. The CDR3, as DNA: TGTGCCAGCAGGGGGACAGGTCGCGAGCAGTACTTC. Translated: CASRGTGREQYF.

Of note for this clonotype: This CDR3 is missing its conserved last phenylalanine or tryptophan, likely due to a read error. V gene TRBV11-2 combines with J gene TRBJ2-5; D may correspond to TRBD1 or TRBD2 (5 bases each). This CDR3 region has 15 residues. The ends were cut back, 6 bases at V and 5 bases at J, with 19 bases in the middle. Germline V lookup: CDR1 SGHAT, CDR2 FQNNGV. The CDR3 DNA reads as TGTGCCAGCAGGCAAACCCTACGGTGGGGGGAGACCCAGTACGTC. It codes for CASRQTLRWGETQYV.

This clonotype was seen at least ten times. This rearrangement joins TRBV7-8 to TRBJ1-1; possible D gene TRBD1, 6 bases. The CDR3 spans 13 residues. The V gene lost 5 bases and the J gene lost 11 bases, with 18 bases spanning the gap. CDR1 and CDR2 (germline): SGHVS, FQNEAQ. CDR3 nucleotides: TGTGCCAGCAGCGCCCCGGGGGGCCGAATGGCTTTCTTT. It specifies CASSAPGGRMAFF.

There are many counts of this clonotype. V and J are TRBV19 and TRBJ2-7; 7 bases line up with TRBD1. The germline gives CDR1 LNHDA, CDR2 SQIVND (reference sequence). The junction had 6 bases not matched to a gene; V was cut back by 1 base and J by 3 bases. This CDR3 has 15 residues. CDR3 sequence (DNA): TGTGCCAGTAGTATAGCGGGCAGGGGGTACTACGAGCAGTACTTC. As protein: CASSIAGRGYYEQYF.

This clonotype was found many times. The rearrangement joins TRBV19 to TRBJ1-5; D is unresolved. Germline V gives CDR1 LNHDA, CDR2 SQIVND (reference sequence). This CDR3 comprises 12 residues. V dropped 5 bases and J dropped 6 bases, with 8 bases sitting between them. CDR3 sequence (DNA): TGTGCCAGTAGTGTTAGGGCTCAGCCCCAGCATTTT. Translated: CASSVRAQPQHF.

This sequence joins TRBV9 and TRBJ1-3, with a possible D match to TRBD1 (5 bases). The V and J ends lost 6 bases and 0 bases respectively, with 25 bases between them. Germline V gene data show CDR1 as SGDLS and CDR2 as YYNGEE. The CDR3 has 19 amino acids. The CDR3 here is CASIPSTKTDSNSGNTIYF. The CDR3 region has the DNA TGTGCCAGCATCCCCAGCACAAAAACCGACAGCAACTCTGGAAACACCATATATTTT.

This clonotype was recorded at least ten times. The chain carries TRBV11-3 and TRBJ2-3; no clear D. CDR3 length: 14 residues. CDR1 is SGHNT, CDR2 YENEEA, per germline. Trimming stripped 4 bases from V and 0 bases from J, with 8 bases between. CDR3 in amino acids: CASSYRLSTDTQYF. The CDR3 region has the DNA TGTGCCAGCAGCTACCGCCTTAGCACAGATACGCAGTATTTT.

This clonotype was recorded many times. V gene TRBV6-5 combines with J gene TRBJ1-1; TRBD1 is a possible D gene (6 bases). The V and J ends lost 2 bases and 2 bases respectively, with 6 bases between them. The germline V gene has CDR1 MNHEY and CDR2 SVGAGI. The CDR3 runs 13 residues. The CDR3 loop reads CASSYGGNTEAFF. The CDR3 nucleotides read TGTGCCAGCAGTTACGGGGGCAACACTGAAGCTTTCTTT.

A word on this clonotype: Being one base from a much bigger clone, this may be a read error. The V call is TRBV6-2 or TRBV6-3, the J call TRBJ2-5; 7 nucleotides match TRBD2. Germline V gene sequence: CDR1 MNHEY, CDR2 SVGEGT. This CDR3 has 18 amino acids. In DNA, the CDR3 is TGTGCCAGCAGATACTCATCTTTCGGACTAGGCTCCCAAGAGACCCAGTACTTC. Its protein product is CASRYSSFGLGSQETQYF.

This clonotype was counted at least ten times. The chain recombines TRBV4-2 with TRBJ2-7; TRBD1 agrees at 10 bases. Germline lookup yields CDR1 LGHNA and CDR2 YNFKEQ. The trim removed 4 bases at V and 6 bases at J, leaving 6 bases unmatched. This CDR3 contains 14 residues. DNA for the CDR3: TGTGCCAGCAGCCTAGACAGGGGGCAAGGCGAGCAGTACTTC. It yields the protein CASSLDRGQGEQYF.

The V and J genes are TRBV2 and TRBJ2-3; 15 bases match TRBD2. The CDR3 runs 17 residues. With 6 bases clipped from V and 3 bases from J, the junction kept 7 bases outside the gene matches. Germline loops: CDR1 SNHLY, CDR2 FYNNEI. Written as DNA, the CDR3 is TGTGCCAGCAGCGGACTAGCGGGAGGGCCTGAAACAGATACGCAGTATTTT. Translating it yields CASSGLAGGPETDTQYF.

Concerning this clonotype: Since a much larger clone is just one base distant, this may be a read error. The chain couples TRBV9 to TRBJ1-3; D remains unclear. V was pared by 2 bases and J by 0 bases, with 3 bases between. The CDR3 is 13 amino acids. Germline values: CDR1 SGDLS, CDR2 YYNGEE. As DNA, the CDR3 is TGTGCCAGCAGCGTCTTCTCTGGAAACACCATATATTTT. This encodes CASSVFSGNTIYF.

This clonotype appeared many times. The chain employs TRBV20-1 and TRBJ2-7; D perhaps matches TRBD1 (5 bases). Germline-derived CDR1 and CDR2 are DFQATT and SNEGSKA (reference sequence). This CDR3 is built from 12 residues. V lost 0 bases to trimming and J lost 3 bases, with 6 bases between them. The chain's CDR3 is CSAREDIYEQYF. The CDR3 DNA follows: TGCAGTGCTAGAGAGGACATCTACGAGCAGTACTTC.

In its sample, this clonotype was seen a few times. The chain recombines TRBV20-1 with TRBJ2-5; TRBD2 agrees at 12 bases. Germline-derived CDR1 and CDR2 are DFQATT and SNEGSKA (reference sequence). The V gene end was trimmed by 3 bases and the J gene end by 2 bases; junction bases not matched to a gene: 10. This CDR3 has 17 amino acids. CDR3 sequence reads: CSASSLAGGRKQETQYF. The CDR3 coding sequence is TGCAGTGCTAGTAGTCTAGCGGGAGGGCGAAAACAAGAGACCCAGTACTTC.

Ten or more counts support this clonotype. The CDR3 spells CSAETGESRDGETQYF. In DNA form, the CDR3 reads TGCAGTGCAGAAACAGGGGAGTCGCGGGATGGGGAGACCCAGTACTTC. The V call is TRBV20-1, the J call TRBJ2-5; weak D call: TRBD1 (7 bases). V lost 6 bases and J 5 bases, leaving 25 bases between the germline ends. CDR1 and CDR2 from the germline V gene are DFQATT and SNEGSKA (reference sequence). The CDR3 spans 16 residues.

This clonotype was detected a few times. The V gene is TRBV7-6, the J gene TRBJ2-7; 8 nucleotides match TRBD1. The length of the CDR3 is 18 residues. CDR1 is SGHVS and CDR2 is FNYEAQ in the germline V gene. The junction had 15 bases not matched to a gene; V was cut back by 1 base and J by 4 bases. The CDR3 nucleotides are TGTGCCAGCAGCTTAGACCCCCCGCGGGCAGGGGGCAAATACGAGCAGTACTTC. Its protein product is CASSLDPPRAGGKYEQYF.

There are many counts of this clonotype. V usage is TRBV30 and J usage is TRBJ1-4; D ambiguous. Germline CDR1 is GTSNPN and CDR2 is SVGIG (reference sequence). CDR3 length: 15 amino acids. Trimming took off 1 base at V and 4 bases at J, with 13 bases between the two ends. CDR3 sequence reads: CAWSEKGLVNEKLFF. In nucleotides, the CDR3 is TGTGCCTGGAGTGAGAAGGGCCTCGTTAATGAAAAACTGTTTTTT.

The table lists this clonotype with many counts. The chain recombines TRBV18 with TRBJ2-3, with a possible D match to TRBD1 (6 bases). CDR1 is KGHSH and CDR2 is LQKENI in the germline V gene. This CDR3 has 15 amino acids. V lost 2 bases and J 4 bases, leaving 13 bases between the germline ends. The CDR3 nucleotides read TGTGCCAGCTCACCATCGTTGGGGGCCGCAGATACGCAGTATTTT. Translation gives CASSPSLGAADTQYF.

This clonotype showed up many times. The chain uses TRBV9 and TRBJ2-5; no clear D. The V gene's germline CDR1 is SGDLS and CDR2 YYNGEE. Trimming removed 0 bases at V and 4 bases at J, with 16 bases between. CDR3 length equals 16 residues. This CDR3 is CASSVEPQPGGETQYF. The CDR3 DNA sequence: TGTGCCAGCAGCGTAGAGCCCCAGCCGGGCGGAGAGACCCAGTACTTC. Full variable domain (remainder filled in from reference TRBV9 and TRBJ2-5): DSGVTQTPKHLITATGQRVTLRCSPRSGDLSVYWYQQSLDQGLQFLIQYYNGEERAKGNILERFSAQQFPDLHSELNLSSLELGDSALYFCASSVEPQPGGETQYFGPGTRLLVL.

A note on this clonotype: Germline and junction disagree at one end, which may indicate a read error. The rearrangement joins TRBV28 to TRBJ2-2, with D maybe TRBD2 (6 bases). Germline CDR1 MDHEN, CDR2 SYDVKM. This CDR3 comprises 11 residues. Here the CDR3 DNA reads TGTGCCAGCAGAAGAACCGGGGGGCTGTTTTTT. Its translation is CASRRTGGLFF.

V and J are TRBV20-1 and TRBJ2-1, with D perhaps matching TRBD2 (6 bases). Germline V gene data show CDR1 as DFQATT and CDR2 as SNEGSKA (reference sequence). The CDR3 has 13 amino acids. V lost 5 bases and J lost 8, with 16 bases in between. CDR3 sequence reads: CSAGRDLGDEQFF. The CDR3 coding sequence is TGCAGTGCTGGCCGGGACTTAGGGGATGAGCAGTTCTTC.

The table lists this clonotype with many counts. This chain links TRBV7-9 with TRBJ1-2, with TRBD1 identical over 7 bases. The CDR3 is 14 amino acids. Germline V lookup: CDR1 SEHNR, CDR2 FQNEAQ (reference sequence). V dropped 0 bases and J dropped 4; count of bases not matched to a gene: 2. DNA of the CDR3: TGTGCCAGCAGCTTAGCGGAGGGGGCCTATGGCTACACCTTC. Translating it yields CASSLAEGAYGYTF.

The chain carries TRBV11-2 and TRBJ1-1, with 9 bases lining up with TRBD1. The CDR3 spans 15 residues. The germline gives CDR1 SGHAT, CDR2 FQNNGV. The trim removed 6 bases at V and 1 base at J, leaving 6 bases unmatched. CDR3 residues: CASSPQGAGNTEAFF. The CDR3 nucleotides are TGTGCCAGCAGTCCACAGGGGGCCGGGAACACTGAAGCTTTCTTT.

This clonotype was seen repeatedly, ten times or more. This chain uses TRBV7-2 with TRBJ1-5; no clear D gene. The length of the CDR3 is 14 residues. In germline, CDR1 is SGHTA, CDR2 FQGNSA. Trimming cost V 2 bases and J 0 bases, with 5 bases left between them. CDR3 sequence reads: CASSLWVSNQPQHF. In DNA, the CDR3 is TGTGCCAGCAGCTTATGGGTTAGCAATCAGCCCCAGCATTTT.